Included here is one T cell receptor (beta chain) sequence, with context. Antigen unknown. Germline V CDR1 and CDR2: SGDLS, YYNGEE. This CDR3 comprises 16 residues. V lost 0 bases and J lost 3; bases outside the gene matches: 6. The entry originates in a study of cytomegalovirus exposure and HLA in healthy donors. Findings and caveats of the study: The classifier reportedly diagnosed cytomegalovirus status with high sensitivity and specificity. In vitro experiments confirmed that three CMV-associated chains were specific for CMV antigens. The study listed roughly 150 cytomegalovirus-associated TCR beta chains.

The data were produced by immunoSEQ multiplex PCR, yet TCRdb's version contains in-frame clones alone and is incomplete. The data contain tens of thousands of clones, just under 95% of them seen just once; the ten biggest clones take up 3.2%. The chain recombines TRBV9 with TRBJ2-1; 7 nucleotides agree with TRBD2. Sequenced: PBMCs. The TCR originated in a woman aged 18-29 years in good health and CMV-seropositive. The chain's CDR3 is CASSVAGGGDYNEQFF. For the CDR3, the DNA is TGTGCCAGCAGCGTAGCTGGGGGGGGAGACTACAATGAGCAGTTCTTC.